This T cell receptor (beta chain) originates from a study of T cells in Graves' hyperthyroidism and ophthalmopathy (dated by TCRdb to between 2019 and 2020). For context, the study as a whole: A discovery cohort of roughly 96 patients, approximately 45 with Graves' ophthalmopathy and about 58 with stable Graves' hyperthyroidism, was used to find distinguishing TCR V-J signatures. Whether ophthalmopathy could be predicted prospectively was tested in an independent validation cohort made up of roughly 20 hyperthyroidism patients plus 17 patients who later progressed to ophthalmopathy. The 100 discovery patients were randomly split 7:3 into training and test sets. The study also compared thyroid tissue and blood T-cell repertoires from a handful of Graves' hyperthyroidism patients. After sampling, hyperthyroidism patients received methimazole starting at 30 mg daily, and ophthalmopathy patients received high-dose intravenous methylprednisolone. TCR Vbeta CDR3 sequencing of fewer than 150 peripheral blood samples (under 45 ophthalmopathy, roughly 72 hyperthyroidism and roughly 17 progressor patients) is reported in the paper.

The investigation overall reported the following: Most expanded thyroid clonotypes (frequency above 0.001) were also detected in blood, a finding suggesting that blood repertoires may reflect thyroid immune responses. No statistical method was used to fix the sample size in advance, and group allocation was not hidden from the investigators. In cross-validation, a model built on a 13 V-J signature told ophthalmopathy apart from stable hyperthyroidism with 85% to 90% sensitivity and about 81% specificity, and in testing the same model reached 80%/75%. In validation, progression to ophthalmopathy was predicted by the model with around 71% sensitivity and about 72% specificity, a median of roughly 6 months before onset.

Stable Graves' hyperthyroidism was defined as no progression to ophthalmopathy during 18 months of follow-up. Hyperthyroidism patients were aged 18 to 65 years and newly diagnosed, with disease duration of less than 2 months. Any patient with an uncontrolled infection, another autoimmune disease, pregnancy or lactation was excluded. Diagnoses were based on clinical symptoms, serum thyroxine and TRAb, thyroid ultrasound and orbital computed tomography. Trizol reagent was used to extract total RNA, and RNA quality was then checked on an Agilent 2100 Bioanalyzer. The TCR beta CDR3 regions were amplified from RNA transcripts. The TCR CDR3 was subjected to a first round of RT-PCR using the HTBI primer set and the Qiagen OneStep RT-PCR kit. Libraries were constructed in a second round of multiplex PCR, after which size selection and purification were carried out. Paired-end sequencing of the libraries was performed with 100 bp reads on an Illumina HiSeq2000. For the original study's pipeline: Raw data were processed with SOAPnuke, discarding reads with adapters, uncalled bases, mean Phred below 15, or no exact constant-primer or identifier match. High-quality paired reads were merged using COPE v1.2.5, and each unique nucleotide sequence was defined as a clonotype. MiTCR v1.1 was used to align the clonotypes against IMGT TRBV, TRBD and TRBJ reference segments. The analysis included only V-J combinations with a frequency above 0.0001, which together covered roughly 99% of the repertoires. The TCS score was defined as F50 (clonal expansion) divided by E x V (chaos), with BLOSUM62-based TCRdist calculated between CDR3 peptides within each V-J. Welch's t-statistics and random forest reduced roughly 500 V-J features to 10 to 15, which were used in a naive Bayes classifier (R e1071). TCRdb reran the public reads through fastp at Q25 and MiXCR, keeping productive beta chains. Each entry merges the rows of one CDR3 protein and shows their most common DNA and genes. Clone size and V and J calls follow TCRdb, not the original study. For this sample there are some 510,000 distinct CDR3 sequences; around 46% appear just once. Nearly 8.5% of the sample belongs to the ten largest clones.

The table lists this clonotype with a few counts. Its antigen is still unknown. No qualities accompany the bases; no much larger clone lies one base away. The specimen sequenced was peripheral blood or thyroid tissue (not recorded which). The sequence was obtained from a woman aged 18-29 years with Graves' hyperthyroidism. Donor details come from another sample of the same person, matched by shared clones.

The nucleotides read TGTGCCAGCAGCGCCGAAACAGGGGGCCTCTCCTACGAGCAGTACTTC. This gives the protein CASSAETGGLSYEQYF. The sequence joins TRBV5-5 to TRBJ2-7; the junction holds 9 bases that match TRBD1. V has 4 bases trimmed and J has 0 bases trimmed; junction bases matching no gene number 8. The CDR3 runs 16 residues from the cysteine to the phenylalanine. The sequence is cut down to CDR3 DNA, 48 bases in frame from base 1. In the germline V gene (reference sequence), CDR1 corresponds to SGHKS and CDR2 to YYEKEE.